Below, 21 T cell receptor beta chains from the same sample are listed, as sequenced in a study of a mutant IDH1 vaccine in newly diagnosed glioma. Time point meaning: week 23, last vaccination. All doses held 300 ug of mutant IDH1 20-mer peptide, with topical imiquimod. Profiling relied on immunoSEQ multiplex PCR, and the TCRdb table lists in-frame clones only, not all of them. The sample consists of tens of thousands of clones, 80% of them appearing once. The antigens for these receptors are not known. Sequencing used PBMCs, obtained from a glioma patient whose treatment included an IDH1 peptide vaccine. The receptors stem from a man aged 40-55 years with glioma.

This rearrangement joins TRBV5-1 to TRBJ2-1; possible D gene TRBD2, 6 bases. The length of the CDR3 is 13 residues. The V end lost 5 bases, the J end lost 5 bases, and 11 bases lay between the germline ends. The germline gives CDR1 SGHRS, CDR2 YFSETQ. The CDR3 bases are TGCGCCAGCAGTGCGGGAACTAACAATGAGCAGTTCTTC. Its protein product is CASSAGTNNEQFF. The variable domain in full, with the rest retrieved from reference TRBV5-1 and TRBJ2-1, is KAGVTQTPRYLIKTRGQQVTLSCSPISGHRSVSWYQQTPGQGLQFLFEYFSETQRNKGNFPGRFSGRQFSNSRSEMNVSTLELGDSALYLCASSAGTNNEQFFGPGTRLTVL.

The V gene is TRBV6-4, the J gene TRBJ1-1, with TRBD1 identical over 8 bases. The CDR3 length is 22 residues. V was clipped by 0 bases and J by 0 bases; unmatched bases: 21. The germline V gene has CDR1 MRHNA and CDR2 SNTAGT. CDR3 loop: CASSDSSSRDRRKKTMNTEAFF. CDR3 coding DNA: TGTGCCAGCAGTGACTCGAGTTCTCGGGACAGGAGGAAGAAGACTATGAACACTGAAGCTTTCTTT.

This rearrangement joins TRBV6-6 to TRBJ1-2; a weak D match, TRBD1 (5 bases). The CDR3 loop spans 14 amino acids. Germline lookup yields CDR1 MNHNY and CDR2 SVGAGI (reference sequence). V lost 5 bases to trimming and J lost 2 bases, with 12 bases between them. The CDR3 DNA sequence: TGTGCCAGCAGTCGCCTGGGGGTCAACTATGGCTACACCTTC. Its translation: CASSRLGVNYGYTF.

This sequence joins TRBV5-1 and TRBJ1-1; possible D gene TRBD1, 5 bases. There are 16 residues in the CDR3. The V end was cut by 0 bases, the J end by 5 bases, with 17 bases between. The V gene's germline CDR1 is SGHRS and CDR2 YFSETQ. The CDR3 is CASSLDVRGAVTEAFF. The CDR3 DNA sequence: TGCGCCAGCAGCTTGGATGTTCGGGGCGCGGTGACTGAAGCTTTCTTT.

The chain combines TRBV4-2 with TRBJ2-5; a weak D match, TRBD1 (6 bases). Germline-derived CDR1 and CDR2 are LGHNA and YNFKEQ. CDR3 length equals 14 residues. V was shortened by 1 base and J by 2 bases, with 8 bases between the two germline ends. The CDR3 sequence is CASSQAGTQETQYF. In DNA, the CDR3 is TGTGCCAGCAGCCAAGCGGGGACACAAGAGACCCAGTACTTC.

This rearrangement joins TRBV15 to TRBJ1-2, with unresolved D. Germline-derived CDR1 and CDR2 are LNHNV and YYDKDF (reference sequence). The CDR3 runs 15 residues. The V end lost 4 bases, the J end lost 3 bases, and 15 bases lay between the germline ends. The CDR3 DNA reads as TGTGCCACCAGCATCCTAGGTGGGATCGACTATGGCTACACCTTC. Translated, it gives CATSILGGIDYGYTF.

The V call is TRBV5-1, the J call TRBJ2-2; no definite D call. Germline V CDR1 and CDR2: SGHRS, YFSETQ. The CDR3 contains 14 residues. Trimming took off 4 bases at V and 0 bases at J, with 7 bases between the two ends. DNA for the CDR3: TGCGCCAGCAGCGAGTTCGCGAACACCGGGGAGCTGTTTTTT. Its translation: CASSEFANTGELFF.

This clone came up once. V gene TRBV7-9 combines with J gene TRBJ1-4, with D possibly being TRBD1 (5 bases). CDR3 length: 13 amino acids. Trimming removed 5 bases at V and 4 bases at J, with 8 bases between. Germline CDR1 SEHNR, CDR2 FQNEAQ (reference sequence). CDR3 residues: CASSGGVNEKLFF. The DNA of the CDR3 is TGTGCCAGCAGCGGGGGGGTTAATGAAAAACTGTTTTTT.

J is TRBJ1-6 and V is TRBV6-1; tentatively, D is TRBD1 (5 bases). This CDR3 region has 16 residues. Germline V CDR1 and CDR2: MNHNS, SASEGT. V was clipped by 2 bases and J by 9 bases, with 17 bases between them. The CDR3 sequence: CASSEWSGTLSSPLHF. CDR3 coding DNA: TGTGCCAGCAGTGAATGGTCGGGGACTTTGAGTTCACCCCTCCACTTT.

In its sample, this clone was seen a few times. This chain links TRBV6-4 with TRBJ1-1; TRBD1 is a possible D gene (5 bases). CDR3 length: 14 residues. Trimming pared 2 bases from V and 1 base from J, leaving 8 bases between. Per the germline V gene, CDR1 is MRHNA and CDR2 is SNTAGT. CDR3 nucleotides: TGTGCCAGCAGTGACGTGGGGGGGAACACTGAAGCTTTCTTT. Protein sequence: CASSDVGGNTEAFF.

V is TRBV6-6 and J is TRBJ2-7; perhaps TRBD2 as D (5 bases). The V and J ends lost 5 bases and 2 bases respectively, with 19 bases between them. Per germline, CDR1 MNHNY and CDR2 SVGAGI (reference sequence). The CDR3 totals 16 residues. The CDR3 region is CASSRQTRTYTYEQYF. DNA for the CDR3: TGTGCCAGCAGTCGACAAACACGGACTTATACCTACGAGCAGTACTTC.

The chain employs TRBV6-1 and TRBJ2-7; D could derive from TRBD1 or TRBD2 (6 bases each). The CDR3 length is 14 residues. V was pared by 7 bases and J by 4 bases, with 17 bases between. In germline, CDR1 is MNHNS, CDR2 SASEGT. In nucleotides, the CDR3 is TGTGCCAGCAACTTAGGGGGGAATTCGTACGAGCAGTACTTC. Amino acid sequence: CASNLGGNSYEQYF.

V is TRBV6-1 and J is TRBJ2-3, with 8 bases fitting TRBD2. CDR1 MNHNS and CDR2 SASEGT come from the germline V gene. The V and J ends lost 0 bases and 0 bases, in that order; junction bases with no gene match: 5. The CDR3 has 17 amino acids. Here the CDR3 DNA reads TGTGCCAGCAGTGAAGCTAGCGGGGTCTTTAGCACAGATACGCAGTATTTT. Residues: CASSEASGVFSTDTQYF.

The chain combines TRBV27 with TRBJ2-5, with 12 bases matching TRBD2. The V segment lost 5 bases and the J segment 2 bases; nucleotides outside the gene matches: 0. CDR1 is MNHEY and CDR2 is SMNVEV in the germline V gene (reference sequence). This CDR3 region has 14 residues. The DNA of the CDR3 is TGTGCCAGCAGTGGACTAGCGGGGCAAGAGACCCAGTACTTC. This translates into CASSGLAGQETQYF.

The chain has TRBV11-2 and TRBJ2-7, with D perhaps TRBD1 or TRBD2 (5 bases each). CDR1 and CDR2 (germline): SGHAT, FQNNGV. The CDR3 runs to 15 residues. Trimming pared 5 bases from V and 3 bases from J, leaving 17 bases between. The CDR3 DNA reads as TGTGCCAGCAGCCTATACGGGACCTCGGGCTACGAGCAGTACTTC. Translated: CASSLYGTSGYEQYF. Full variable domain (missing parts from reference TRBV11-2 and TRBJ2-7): EAGVAQSPRYKIIEKRQSVAFWCNPISGHATLYWYQQILGQGPKLLIQFQNNGVVDDSQLPKDRFSAERLKGVDSTLKIQPAKLEDSAVYLCASSLYGTSGYEQYFGPGTRLTVT.

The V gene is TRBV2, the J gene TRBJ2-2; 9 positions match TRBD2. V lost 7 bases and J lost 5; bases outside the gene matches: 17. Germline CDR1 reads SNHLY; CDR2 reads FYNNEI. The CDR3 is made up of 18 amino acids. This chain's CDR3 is CASNRVGGGAVDTGELFF. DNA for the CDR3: TGTGCCAGCAATCGTGTTGGCGGGGGGGCCGTTGATACCGGGGAGCTGTTTTTT.

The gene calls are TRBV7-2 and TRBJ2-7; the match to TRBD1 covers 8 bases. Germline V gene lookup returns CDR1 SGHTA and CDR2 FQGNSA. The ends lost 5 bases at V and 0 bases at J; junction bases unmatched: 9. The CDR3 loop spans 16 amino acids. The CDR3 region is CASSPRRDRSSYEQYF. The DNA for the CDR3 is TGTGCCAGCAGCCCCCGTCGGGACAGGTCCTCCTACGAGCAGTACTTC.

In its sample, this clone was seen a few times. The CDR3 sequence: CASKLSYRGYTF. In DNA form, the CDR3 reads TGTGCCAGCAAACTATCATATCGTGGCTACACCTTC. J is TRBJ1-2 and V is TRBV2, with D unclear. Germline lookup yields CDR1 SNHLY and CDR2 FYNNEI. This CDR3 region has 12 residues. Trimming stripped 7 bases from V and 7 bases from J, with 13 bases between. Complete variable domain (other parts from reference TRBV2 and TRBJ1-2): EPEVTQTPSHQVTQMGQEVILRCVPISNHLYFYWYRQILGQKVEFLVSFYNNEISEKSEIFDDQFSVERPDGSNFTLKIRSTKLEDSAMYFCASKLSYRGYTFGSGTRLTVV.

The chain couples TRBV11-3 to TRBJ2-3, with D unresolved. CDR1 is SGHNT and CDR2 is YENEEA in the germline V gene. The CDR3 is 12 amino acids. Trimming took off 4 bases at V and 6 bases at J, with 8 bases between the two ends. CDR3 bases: TGTGCCAGCAGCTCGAAGGCGGATACGCAGTATTTT. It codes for CASSSKADTQYF.

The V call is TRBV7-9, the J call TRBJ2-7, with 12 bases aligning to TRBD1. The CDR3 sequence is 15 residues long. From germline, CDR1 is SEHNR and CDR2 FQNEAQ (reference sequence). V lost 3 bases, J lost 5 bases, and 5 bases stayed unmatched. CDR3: CASSLPGQGADEQYF. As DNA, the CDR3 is TGTGCCAGCAGCTTGCCGGGACAGGGGGCGGACGAGCAGTACTTC.

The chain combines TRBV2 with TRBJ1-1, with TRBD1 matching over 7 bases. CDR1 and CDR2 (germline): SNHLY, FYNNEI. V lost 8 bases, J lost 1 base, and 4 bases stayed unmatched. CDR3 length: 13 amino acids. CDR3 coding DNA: TGTGCCAGCGGACAGGAGCAGAACACTGAAGCTTTCTTT. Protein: CASGQEQNTEAFF.